Presented here are 26 T cell receptor beta chains from one specimen sequenced in a study of cytomegalovirus exposure and HLA in healthy donors. The primer mix had 60 Vbeta and 13 Jbeta primers. Libraries were prepared by immunoSEQ multiplex PCR; TCRdb keeps only in-frame clonotypes and omits some of them. This sample has roughly 130,000 clones; 79% occur once, and the top ten carry roughly 2%. The sample consisted of PBMCs. These receptors all come from a man aged 18 to 30 in good health and CMV-seronegative.

The chain links TRBV2 to TRBJ2-1; TRBD1 might be the D (5 bases). Trimming took 6 bases from V and 0 from J, leaving 9 bases between them. This CDR3 spans 14 amino acids. Germline-derived CDR1 and CDR2 are SNHLY and FYNNEI. The CDR3: CASRGLSSYNEQFF. CDR3 bases: TGTGCCAGCAGGGGGCTGAGCTCCTACAATGAGCAGTTCTTC.

This chain links TRBV27 with TRBJ1-6, with 7 bases identical to TRBD1. Germline-derived CDR1 and CDR2 are MNHEY and SMNVEV (reference sequence). The CDR3 consists of 16 residues. With 6 bases clipped from V and 7 bases from J, the junction kept 12 bases outside the gene matches. CDR3 bases: TGTGCCAGCAGCCCAAACCCCAGGGGGTGGAATTCACCCCTCCACTTT. This codes for CASSPNPRGWNSPLHF.

The chain links TRBV18 to TRBJ1-5; TRBD1 agrees at 7 bases. There are 16 residues in the CDR3. V was pared by 2 bases and J by 4 bases, with 8 bases of the junction left unmatched. Germline assignment: CDR1 KGHSH and CDR2 LQKENI. The DNA for the CDR3 is TGTGCCAGCTCACCATCTTCGGGACAGATAAATCAGCCCCAGCATTTT. This gives the protein CASSPSSGQINQPQHF. Complete variable domain (other parts from reference TRBV18 and TRBJ1-5): NAGVMQNPRHLVRRRGQEARLRCSPMKGHSHVYWYRQLPEEGLKFMVYLQKENIIDESGMPKERFSAEFPKEGPSILRIQQVVRGDSAAYFCASSPSSGQINQPQHFGDGTRLSIL.

This chain uses TRBV27 with TRBJ1-1; possibly TRBD1 for D (6 bases). This CDR3 is built from 13 residues. The germline CDR1 and CDR2 sequences are MNHEY and SMNVEV (reference sequence). Trimming left V 3 bases short and J 5 bases short, with 10 bases between. The chain's CDR3 is CASSFQGGTEAFF. CDR3 DNA: TGTGCCAGCAGTTTTCAAGGGGGAACTGAAGCTTTCTTT.

J is TRBJ2-4 and V is TRBV11-1; 7 nucleotides agree with TRBD2. Germline CDR1 SGHAT, CDR2 FQDESV (reference sequence). CDR3 length: 15 residues. Trimming removed 4 bases from V and 1 base from J; junction bases left unmatched: 4. CDR3 loop: CASSYARGAKNIQYF. DNA for the CDR3: TGTGCCAGCAGCTACGCGCGGGGGGCCAAAAACATTCAGTACTTC.

J is TRBJ1-2 and V is TRBV29-1; the D gene is possibly TRBD1 (6 bases). This CDR3 is built from 14 residues. Per germline, CDR1 SQVTM and CDR2 ANQGSEA. The germline V and J ends were trimmed by 6 bases and 3 bases, with 17 bases remaining between them. The CDR3 region has the DNA TGCAGCGTGGACGTGGCGGACAGCGACTATGGCTACACCTTC. This sequence encodes CSVDVADSDYGYTF.

J is TRBJ2-5 and V is TRBV30; D is ambiguous. The germline V gene encodes CDR1 GTSNPN and CDR2 SVGIG (reference sequence). This CDR3 has 11 amino acids. Trimming cost V 1 base and J 2 bases, with 2 bases left between them. CDR3 sequence: CAWSAQETQYF. CDR3 coding DNA: TGTGCCTGGAGTGCACAAGAGACCCAGTACTTC. Combining the CDR3 with reference TRBV30 and TRBJ2-5 gives the whole variable domain SQTIHQWPATLVQPVGSPLSLECTVEGTSNPNLYWYRQAAGRGLQLLFYSVGIGQISSEVPQNLSASRPQDRQFILSSKKLLLSDSGFYLCAWSAQETQYFGPGTRLLVL.

The V call is TRBV2, the J call TRBJ2-3; 14 bases agree with TRBD2. Looked up from germline, CDR1 is SNHLY and CDR2 is FYNNEI. Unmatched junction bases numbered 7, after V lost 5 bases and J lost 6 bases. CDR3 length equals 16 residues. The CDR3 DNA reads TGTGCCAGCAGTTCGACTAGCGGGAGGGCGACGGATACGCAGTATTTT. This sequence encodes CASSSTSGRATDTQYF.

The rearrangement uses TRBV27 and TRBJ2-2; D gene unclear. The CDR3 is 16 amino acids. The V gene lost 4 bases and the J gene lost 0 bases, with 12 bases spanning the gap. Germline V CDR1 and CDR2: MNHEY, SMNVEV (reference sequence). In DNA, the CDR3 is TGTGCCAGCAGTTCCCCACTGAGATCGAACACCGGGGAGCTGTTTTTT. As protein: CASSSPLRSNTGELFF.

The V call is TRBV5-8, the J call TRBJ1-3; 7 bases line up with TRBD1. There are 17 residues in the CDR3. After removal of 2 bases from V and 3 bases from J, the junction contained 11 bases not matched to a gene. Germline V gene sequence: CDR1 SGHTS, CDR2 YDEGEE. In DNA, the CDR3 is TGTGCCAGCAGCTTAACTTCGACAGGGACAGTTGGAAACACCATATATTTT. The encoded protein is CASSLTSTGTVGNTIYF.

V is TRBV4-2 and J is TRBJ2-3; tentative D call: TRBD2 (6 bases). V was pared by 0 bases and J by 1 base, with 8 bases between. The CDR3 covers 15 residues. Germline V gives CDR1 LGHNA, CDR2 YNFKEQ. Written as DNA, the CDR3 is TGTGCCAGCAGCCAAGAGCCTAGCGGCACAGATACGCAGTATTTT. Encoded protein: CASSQEPSGTDTQYF.

As regards this clone: This specimen includes other DNA sequences encoding the same CDR3. DNA of the CDR3: TGTGCCAGCTCACCGATGGACAGGAATAGCAATCAGCCCCAGCATTTT. It encodes CASSPMDRNSNQPQHF. This chain connects TRBV18 to TRBJ1-5, with 7 bases that match TRBD1. Germline assignment: CDR1 KGHSH and CDR2 LQKENI. V trimming: 3 bases; J trimming: 0 bases; junction bases outside the gene matches: 5. This CDR3 region has 16 residues.

J is TRBJ2-2 and V is TRBV19, with D unresolved. Germline values: CDR1 LNHDA, CDR2 SQIVND (reference sequence). The CDR3 is 14 residues long. V was pared by 3 bases and J by 0 bases, with 5 bases between. The CDR3: CASSMGPNTGELFF. DNA for the CDR3: TGTGCCAGTAGTATGGGCCCGAACACCGGGGAGCTGTTTTTT.

There are a few counts of this clone. The chain combines TRBV7-3 with TRBJ1-3; weak D call: TRBD1 (5 bases). Looked up from germline, CDR1 is SGHTA and CDR2 is FQGTGA. The CDR3 sequence is 13 residues long. The ends were cut back, 5 bases at V and 1 base at J, with 6 bases in the middle. DNA for the CDR3: TGTGCCAGCAGCGACAGATCTGGAAACACCATATATTTT. Translation gives CASSDRSGNTIYF.

The sample holds a few counts of this clone. The chain recombines TRBV5-4 with TRBJ2-2; 8 bases fit TRBD2. Germline lookup yields CDR1 SGHNT and CDR2 YYREEE (reference sequence). The CDR3 length is 17 residues. Trimming cost V 0 bases and J 5 bases; bases outside gene matches: 9. CDR3 DNA sequence: TGTGCCAGCAGCTTGGGGATAGCGGGACCGGGGACCGGGGAGCTGTTTTTT. Protein product: CASSLGIAGPGTGELFF. The full variable domain, with the rest looked up from reference TRBV5-4 and TRBJ2-2, is ETGVTQSPTHLIKTRGQQVTLRCSSQSGHNTVSWYQQALGQGPQFIFQYYREEENGRGNFPPRFSGLQFPNYSSELNVNALELDDSALYLCASSLGIAGPGTGELFFGEGSRLTVL.

The chain carries TRBV6-5 and TRBJ1-5; 9 nucleotides match TRBD1. Germline assignment: CDR1 MNHEY and CDR2 SVGAGI. V dropped 6 bases and J dropped 6; count of bases not matched to a gene: 9. The CDR3 runs to 15 residues. The CDR3 DNA follows: TGTGCCAGCAGGGGAAGGGGACAGGGTAGTCAGCCCCAGCATTTT. It translates to CASRGRGQGSQPQHF.

V is TRBV5-1 and J is TRBJ1-1; possible D gene TRBD1, 6 bases. Trimming cost V 6 bases and J 8 bases, with 23 bases left between them. The CDR3 length is 15 residues. Germline V gene sequence: CDR1 SGHRS, CDR2 YFSETQ. The CDR3 DNA sequence: TGCGCCAGCACCACTACCTCAGGGGCCCCCCCGGAAGCTTTCTTT. Its protein product is CASTTTSGAPPEAFF.

This chain joins TRBV10-3 and TRBJ2-1; D is ambiguous. Germline lookup yields CDR1 ENHRY and CDR2 SYGVKD. V gave up 3 bases and J gave up 6 bases, with 6 bases separating them. The length of the CDR3 is 12 residues. CDR3 in DNA: TGTGCCATCAGTGAAATCAGCAATGAGCAGTTCTTC. This encodes CAISEISNEQFF.

The chain joins TRBV15 to TRBJ2-7; D gene uncertain. Trimming pared 3 bases from V and 5 bases from J, leaving 8 bases between. This CDR3 contains 12 residues. Germline CDR1 reads LNHNV; CDR2 reads YYDKDF (reference sequence). CDR3 in amino acids: CATSSLHNEQYF. The CDR3 DNA is TGTGCCACCAGCAGCCTTCACAACGAGCAGTACTTC.

This rearrangement joins TRBV12-5 to TRBJ2-7; D is unresolved. V dropped 5 bases and J dropped 1 base, with 15 bases sitting between them. This CDR3 is 15 amino acids long. The germline CDR1 and CDR2 sequences are LGHNT and FRNRAP. CDR3 nucleotide sequence: TGTGCTAGTGGTACCTACGGTGGAGCATCCTACGAGCAGTACGTC. Its protein product is CASGTYGGASYEQYV.

Here the CDR3 DNA reads TGTGCCAGCAGCTCACAGGGTCCCGGGGAGCTGTTTTTT. Translating gives CASSSQGPGELFF. The rearrangement uses TRBV7-9 and TRBJ2-2; TRBD1 is a possible D gene (6 bases). Germline V gene sequence: CDR1 SEHNR, CDR2 FQNEAQ (reference sequence). With 4 bases removed from V and 6 bases from J, the gap between germline ends came to 9 bases. This CDR3 has 13 residues.

The chain couples TRBV28 to TRBJ1-5; D not certain. Germline CDR1 and CDR2: MDHEN and SYDVKM. With 8 bases removed from V and 0 bases from J, the gap between germline ends came to 11 bases. This CDR3 comprises 14 residues. The CDR3 loop reads CASSKVLSNQPQHF. The DNA of the CDR3 is TGTGCCAGCTCGAAAGTACTTAGCAATCAGCCCCAGCATTTT.

The V call is TRBV4-3, the J call TRBJ1-2; TRBD1 matches 7 bases. CDR1 LGHNA and CDR2 YSLEER come from the germline V gene. V gave up 1 base and J gave up 1 base; unmatched junction bases: 3. This CDR3 is built from 15 residues. CDR3 DNA: TGCGCCAGCAGCCAAGGGACAGGTGATAACTATGGCTACACCTTC. The encoded protein is CASSQGTGDNYGYTF.

This chain connects TRBV19 to TRBJ1-6; 7 nucleotides agree with TRBD1. The trim removed 5 bases at V and 4 bases at J, leaving 8 bases unmatched. This CDR3 contains 16 residues. Germline CDR1 is LNHDA and CDR2 is SQIVND (reference sequence). The CDR3 sequence is CASSPSSGGYNSPLHF. The CDR3 nucleotides read TGTGCCAGTAGTCCCAGTTCAGGGGGATATAATTCACCCCTCCACTTT. The full variable domain, its missing parts supplied by reference TRBV19 and TRBJ1-6, is DGGITQSPKYLFRKEGQNVTLSCEQNLNHDAMYWYRQDPGQGLRLIYYSQIVNDFQKGDIAEGYSVSREKKESFPLTVTSAQKNPTAFYLCASSPSSGGYNSPLHFGNGTRLTVT.

The chain has TRBV7-9 and TRBJ2-1, with D uncertain. Trimming stripped 6 bases from V and 0 bases from J, with 15 bases between. Germline V CDR1 and CDR2: SEHNR, FQNEAQ (reference sequence). The CDR3 sequence is 16 residues long. The CDR3 nucleotides are TGTGCCAGCAGGCTGGCCACATCAAGCTCCTACAATGAGCAGTTCTTC. The encoded protein is CASRLATSSSYNEQFF.

The rearrangement joins TRBV4-1 to TRBJ1-4, with D tentatively TRBD1 (6 bases). The germline gives CDR1 MGHRA, CDR2 YSYEKL. The CDR3 has 17 residues. V was shortened by 1 base and J by 0 bases, with 12 bases between the two germline ends. CDR3 residues: CASSQGPGGTTNEKLFF. The CDR3 DNA reads as TGCGCCAGCAGCCAAGGGCCGGGGGGCACAACTAATGAAAAACTGTTTTTT.